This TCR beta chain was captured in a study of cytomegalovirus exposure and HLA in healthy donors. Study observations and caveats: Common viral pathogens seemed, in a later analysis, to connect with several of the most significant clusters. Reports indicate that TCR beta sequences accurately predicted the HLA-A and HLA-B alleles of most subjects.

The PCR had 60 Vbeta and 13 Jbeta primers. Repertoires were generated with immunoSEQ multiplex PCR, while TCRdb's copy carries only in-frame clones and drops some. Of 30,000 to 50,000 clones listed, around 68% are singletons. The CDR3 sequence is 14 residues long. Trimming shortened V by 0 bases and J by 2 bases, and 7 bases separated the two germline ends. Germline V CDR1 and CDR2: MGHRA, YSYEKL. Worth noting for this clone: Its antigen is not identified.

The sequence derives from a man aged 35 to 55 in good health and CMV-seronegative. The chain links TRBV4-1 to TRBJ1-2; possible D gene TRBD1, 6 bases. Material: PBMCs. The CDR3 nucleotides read TGCGCCAGCAGCCAAGACAGGGGCAACTATGGCTACACCTTC. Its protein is CASSQDRGNYGYTF.